These T cell receptor beta chains were read from a single sample in a study of blood T cell repertoires in COVID-19. TCRdb's table, derived via immunoSEQ multiplex PCR, lists solely in-frame clones and lacks some. The top ten clones hold roughly 2% of a sample with 80,000 to 100,000 clones, 91% of them seen once. Sequencing used peripheral blood. The receptors derive from a human donor with active COVID-19. The donor label of this sample is uncertain. Both conserved end residues are part of each CDR3. The D gene is left open where the match is weak. Size is omitted from some rows. Given values are once, few, many or a class for expanded clones.

D: -
V: TRBV5-1
size: -
J: TRBJ2-1
CDR3: CASRQSGNEQFF
DNA: TGCGCCAGCAGACAATCCGGGAATGAGCAGTTCTTC

D: -
V: TRBV12-3/TRBV12-4
size: -
J: TRBJ1-1
CDR3: CASSSGGERAFF
DNA: TGTGCCAGCAGTTCGGGGGGCGAGAGAGCTTTCTTT

D: TRBD1
V: TRBV7-9
size: -
J: TRBJ1-1
CDR3: CASSLGQGETEAFF
DNA: TGTGCCAGCAGCTTAGGACAGGGAGAGACTGAAGCTTTCTTT

D: -
V: TRBV5-6
size: -
J: TRBJ1-3
CDR3: CASSFQGSGGNTIYF
DNA: TGTGCCAGCAGCTTCCAGGGAAGTGGAGGAAACACCATATATTTT

D: TRBD2
V: TRBV7-6
size: -
J: TRBJ2-5
CDR3: CASSFTSGGTQETQYF
DNA: TGTGCCAGCAGCTTCACTAGCGGGGGAACACAAGAGACCCAGTACTTC

D: TRBD1
V: TRBV7-8
size: -
J: TRBJ2-5
CDR3: CASSITPGTGLETQYF
DNA: TGTGCCAGCAGCATAACCCCCGGGACAGGGTTGGAGACCCAGTACTTC

D: TRBD2
V: TRBV5-1
size: -
J: TRBJ2-1
CDR3: CASTSGGWSYNEQFF
DNA: TGCGCCAGCACCTCGGGGGGTTGGTCCTACAATGAGCAGTTCTTC

D: TRBD1
V: TRBV6-5
size: once
J: TRBJ2-2
CDR3: CASRTGDGTGELFF
DNA: TGTGCCAGCAGGACAGGGGATGGAACCGGGGAGCTGTTTTTT

D: -
V: TRBV10-3
size: -
J: TRBJ1-3
CDR3: CAISESTLASLRGTIYF
DNA: TGTGCCATCAGTGAGTCGACTCTGGCCTCCCTACGGGGCACCATATATTTT

D: -
V: TRBV7-9
size: -
J: TRBJ1-4
CDR3: CASSFVDEKLFF
DNA: TGTGCCAGCAGCTTTGTAGATGAAAAACTGTTTTTT